This T cell receptor (beta chain) was captured by sequencing in a study of pediatric ulcerative colitis. Whole-study findings and limits: Two patients had blood samples with substantially reduced template counts.

Concerning this clone: What it binds is unknown.

Only in-frame clones appear in the TCRdb table, and some are missing; sequencing was by immunoSEQ multiplex PCR. The profile covers more than 9,000 clones, with approximately 85% appearing a single time and approximately 4% taken by the ten largest. Germline lookup yields CDR1 SGHAT and CDR2 FQNNGV. V lost 5 bases and J lost 5; bases outside the gene matches: 9. CDR3 length equals 14 residues. During colonoscopy, one to two rectal pinch biopsies were collected. Controls had normal endoscopy and no IBD diagnosis within a year. Material: gut tissue. The J gene is TRBJ2-7, the V gene TRBV11-2, with 7 bases matching TRBD1. This receptor was identified in a girl aged 5-17 years who was a control in a study of pediatric ulcerative colitis. The CDR3 here is CASSLLPTGHEQYF. The CDR3 DNA sequence: TGTGCCAGCAGCCTCCTCCCGACAGGGCACGAGCAGTACTTC.